These T cell receptor beta chains were read from a single sample in a study of regulatory T cells in long-lasting Graves disease. Via MiXCR, TCRdb re-called the multiplex PCR reads, giving one row per CDR3 protein. The data show 500,000 to 700,000 distinct CDR3 sequences, around 17% seen once. The sample also formed part of further work on T cells in Graves' hyperthyroidism and ophthalmopathy.

The sequencing here drew on peripheral blood mononuclear cells (PBMCs), taken at new diagnosis, from a patient treated with antithyroid drugs. All receptors come from a woman aged 25-40 years with Graves disease. CDR3s include the opening cysteine and the closing phenylalanine or tryptophan. D genes are given only for firm matches. The size entry is marked missing in some rows and otherwise reads once, few, many or a size class.

v_gene	d_gene	abundance	j_gene	CDR3aa	CDR3nt
TRBV29-1	TRBD1	many	TRBJ2-5	CSVKVGTGQETQYF	TGCAGCGTGAAGGTCGGGACAGGACAAGAGACCCAGTACTTC
TRBV15	.	.	TRBJ2-1	CATSREGGNEQFF	TGTGCCACCAGCAGAGAAGGCGGGAATGAGCAGTTCTTC
TRBV6-5	TRBD1	.	TRBJ2-3	CASSWQGARTDTQYF	TGTGCCAGCAGTTGGCAGGGGGCGCGCACAGATACGCAGTATTTT
TRBV4-1	.	.	TRBJ2-3	CASRGSNTDTQYF	TGCGCCAGCAGAGGATCCAACACAGATACGCAGTATTTT
TRBV28	TRBD1	few	TRBJ2-6	CASSSGGAAGANVLTF	TGTGCCAGCAGTTCAGGGGGCGCAGCTGGGGCCAACGTCCTGACTTTC
TRBV12-3/TRBV12-4	.	many	TRBJ1-1	CASSWGANDTEAFF	TGTGCCAGCAGTTGGGGGGCAAACGACACTGAAGCTTTCTTT
TRBV19	.	few	TRBJ2-2	CASRIAPFSDTGELFF	TGTGCCAGTAGGATCGCGCCATTTAGCGATACCGGGGAGCTGTTTTTT
TRBV27	TRBD1	many	TRBJ1-5	CASSLKWDRAFSRDQPQHF	TGTGCCAGCAGTTTAAAGTGGGACAGGGCGTTTTCTAGGGATCAGCCCCAGCATTTT
TRBV27	.	.	TRBJ2-1	CASSLRSDNEQFF	TGTGCCAGCAGTTTGCGGTCAGACAATGAGCAGTTCTTC
TRBV2	.	many	TRBJ2-5	CASGGLGETQYF	TGTGCCAGCGGGGGTCTTGGAGAGACCCAGTACTTC
TRBV7-8	.	few	TRBJ2-2	CASSLRTRGTGELFF	TGTGCCAGCAGCTTAAGGACCCGGGGAACCGGGGAGCTGTTTTTT
TRBV19	.	many	TRBJ1-2	CASAREGSKGYTF	TGTGCCAGCGCCCGGGAGGGTTCGAAAGGCTACACCTTC
TRBV14	TRBD2	few	TRBJ2-7	CASSQREGIYEQYF	TGTGCCAGCAGCCAGCGGGAGGGTATCTACGAGCAGTACTTC
TRBV24-1	.	few	TRBJ2-1	CATGGSVAYNEQFF	TGTGCCACCGGGGGATCTGTGGCCTACAATGAGCAGTTCTTC
TRBV19	TRBD1	few	TRBJ1-2	CASSLRDRINYGYTF	TGTGCCAGTAGTCTCCGGGACAGAATTAACTATGGCTACACCTTC
TRBV18	.	few	TRBJ1-6	CASSPDYRPNSPLHF	TGTGCCAGCTCCCCAGACTACCGGCCTAACTCGCCCCTCCACTTT
TRBV19	.	few	TRBJ2-5	CASSDSFQETQYF	TGTGCCAGTAGCGACAGTTTCCAAGAGACCCAGTACTTC
TRBV5-6	.	.	TRBJ1-1	CASATWGFGNTEAFF	TGTGCCAGCGCGACCTGGGGGTTCGGGAACACTGAAGCTTTCTTT
TRBV12-3/TRBV12-4	.	many	TRBJ1-1	CASRGDTEAFF	TGTGCCAGCAGAGGGGACACTGAAGCTTTCTTT
TRBV9	.	few	TRBJ1-1	CASSVEGVLNTEAFF	TGTGCCAGCAGCGTAGAGGGGGTACTGAACACTGAAGCTTTCTTT
TRBV20-1	.	few	TRBJ1-5	CSARSPDGLGGQPQHF	TGCAGTGCTAGAAGCCCGGACGGCTTAGGGGGTCAGCCCCAGCATTTT
TRBV6-2/TRBV6-3	.	many	TRBJ2-3	CASSYSYAPDTQYF	TGTGCCAGCAGTTACTCTTACGCGCCAGATACGCAGTATTTT
TRBV12-3/TRBV12-4	.	.	TRBJ2-7	CASILAGGGGEQYF	.
TRBV2	.	many	TRBJ1-5	CASTLGRSQHF	TGTGCCAGCACCCTGGGACGGTCCCAGCATTTT
TRBV3-1	.	few	TRBJ2-1	CASSNLHERASSHNEQFF	TGTGCCAGCAGCAACCTACATGAGAGGGCTAGCAGTCACAATGAGCAGTTCTTC
TRBV18	TRBD1	.	TRBJ1-2	CASSPQSDRGYSYTF	TGTGCCAGCTCACCACAATCCGACAGGGGCTATAGCTACACCTTC
TRBV20-1	.	many	TRBJ2-5	CSAKSGTTVETQYF	TGCAGTGCTAAGAGCGGGACAACCGTGGAGACCCAGTACTTC
TRBV6-1	TRBD2	.	TRBJ2-7	CASLGNVAGGNEQYF	TGTGCCAGCTTAGGGAACGTGGCGGGAGGTAATGAGCAGTACTTC
TRBV27	TRBD2	.	TRBJ2-1	CASTLSGTSYNEQFF	TGTGCCAGCACCCTTAGCGGGACGTCCTACAATGAGCAGTTCTTC
TRBV27	.	.	TRBJ2-6	CASSRRASGANVLTF	TGTGCCAGCAGTCGTCGGGCGTCTGGGGCCAACGTCCTGACTTTC
TRBV7-2	TRBD1	.	TRBJ1-4	CASANNPGQGALFNEKLFF	TGTGCCAGCGCCAATAATCCGGGACAGGGGGCTCTATTTAATGAAAAACTGTTTTTT
TRBV7-2	.	few	TRBJ1-3	CASSLVFSGNTIYF	TGTGCCAGCAGCTTGGTCTTCTCTGGAAACACCATATATTTT
TRBV18	.	few	TRBJ1-1	CASSPKRGNTEAFF	TGTGCCAGCTCACCCAAGCGAGGGAACACTGAAGCTTTCTTT
TRBV28	.	many	TRBJ2-7	CASSTQTGEQYF	TGTGCCAGCAGCACCCAAACGGGGGAGCAGTACTTC
TRBV7-9	TRBD2	few	TRBJ2-1	CASSPTLAGGANEQFF	TGTGCCAGCAGCCCCACCCTAGCGGGGGGGGCGAATGAGCAGTTCTTC
TRBV29-1	.	many	TRBJ1-1	CSVLGGAEAFF	TGCAGCGTCCTTGGGGGCGCTGAAGCTTTCTTT
TRBV5-1	.	.	TRBJ1-1	CASSLSVVVNTEAFF	TGCGCCAGCAGCTTGTCCGTAGTGGTGAACACTGAAGCTTTCTTT
TRBV6-2/TRBV6-3	TRBD2	many	TRBJ2-7	CASSYSLAGSHEQYF	TGTGCCAGCAGTTACTCCCTAGCGGGAAGCCACGAGCAGTACTTC
TRBV7-9	.	many	TRBJ2-1	CASSFRVKFF	TGTGCCAGCAGCTTCAGGGTGAAGTTCTTC
TRBV6-1	.	few	TRBJ1-5	CASSPKLGANLNQPQHF	TGTGCCAGCAGTCCCAAATTGGGAGCAAACTTAAATCAGCCCCAGCATTTT
TRBV18	.	.	TRBJ1-4	CASSPNGRLNEKLFF	TGTGCCAGCTCACCAAACGGGCGCCTTAATGAAAAACTGTTTTTT
TRBV11-2	.	many	TRBJ2-1	CASSAAGLTYNEQFF	TGTGCCAGCAGCGCGGCGGGACTCACCTACAATGAGCAGTTCTTC
TRBV2	.	many	TRBJ2-7	CASSLRTFSYEQYF	TGTGCCAGCAGTCTCCGGACCTTCTCCTACGAGCAGTACTTC
TRBV5-1	TRBD1	many	TRBJ1-4	CASSLGQGDEKLFF	TGCGCCAGCAGCTTGGGACAGGGAGACGAAAAACTGTTTTTT
TRBV18	.	.	TRBJ1-3	CASSPLGDGNTIYF	TGTGCCAGCTCACCACTCGGGGACGGAAACACCATATATTTT
TRBV27	.	.	TRBJ2-7	CASRNPGTTLYEQYF	TGTGCCAGTAGGAACCCCGGAACTACCCTCTACGAGCAGTACTTC